The 13 T cell receptor beta chains below come from one sample, sequenced in a study of T cells in Graves' hyperthyroidism and ophthalmopathy. Researchers amplified the TCR beta CDR3 regions from RNA transcripts. RT-PCR in the first round (using the HTBI primer set) targeted the TCR CDR3. TCRdb re-called the multiplex PCR reads through MiXCR, storing one row per CDR3 protein. This table holds roughly 420,000 distinct CDR3 sequences, roughly an eighth found once. What was sequenced was blood. The source is a woman aged 18-35 years with Graves' hyperthyroidism.

This sequence joins TRBV19 and TRBJ2-7, with no clear D. V was clipped by 2 bases and J by 4 bases, with 9 bases between them. Per germline, CDR1 LNHDA and CDR2 SQIVND (reference sequence). CDR3 length: 13 amino acids. The CDR3 nucleotides read TGTGCCAGTAGTATAAGTATCAGATACGAGCAGTACTTC. Translated: CASSISIRYEQYF.

The chain combines TRBV27 with TRBJ2-3; tentatively, D is TRBD1 (6 bases). The CDR3 contains 14 residues. V gave up 6 bases and J gave up 4 bases, with 14 bases separating them. From germline, CDR1 is MNHEY and CDR2 SMNVEV (reference sequence). CDR3 in amino acids: CASRDRGQSDTQYF. The DNA for the CDR3 is TGTGCCAGCAGGGACCGTGGACAGTCAGATACGCAGTATTTT.

This clonotype was observed many times. This rearrangement joins TRBV5-1 to TRBJ2-3; D gene ambiguous. Germline loops: CDR1 SGHRS, CDR2 YFSETQ. Trimming pared 0 bases from V and 2 bases from J, leaving 7 bases between. CDR3 length: 14 residues. The CDR3 DNA follows: TGCGCCAGCAGCTTGGCCGATATCACAGATACGCAGTATTTT. Translating it yields CASSLADITDTQYF.

A remark on this clonotype: A much larger clone lies a single base off, so this may be a read error. The chain is built from TRBV18 and TRBJ2-7, with TRBD2 identical over 7 bases. The germline V gene encodes CDR1 KGHSH and CDR2 LQKENI. The CDR3 is 11 residues long. The CDR3 DNA sequence: TGTGCCGGCTCACCCGGGACTAAGGAGTACTTC. It codes for CAGSPGTKEYF.

V is TRBV27 and J is TRBJ1-3; TRBD1 agrees at 8 bases. CDR3 length: 13 amino acids. V shed 5 bases and J 8 bases; nucleotides not matched to a gene: 5. Germline-derived CDR1 and CDR2 are MNHEY and SMNVEV (reference sequence). The CDR3 coding sequence is TGTGCCAGCAGTCGTGTACAGGGGGACACCATATATTTT. It codes for CASSRVQGDTIYF.

CDR3 coding DNA: TGCGCCAGCAGCCGAACTCCCCGAGGAGAGCAGTACTTC. As protein: CASSRTPRGEQYF. The chain joins TRBV4-1 to TRBJ2-7, with D unclear. Germline loops: CDR1 MGHRA, CDR2 YSYEKL. V was cut by 4 bases and J by 7 bases, with 14 bases left in between. This CDR3 has 13 amino acids.

Many counts were recorded for this clonotype. The J gene is TRBJ1-6, the V gene TRBV6-4, with TRBD1 matching over 7 bases. CDR3 size: 13 residues. The V and J ends lost 3 bases and 8 bases, in that order; junction bases with no gene match: 1. Germline V gene sequence: CDR1 MRHNA, CDR2 SNTAGT. The chain's CDR3 is CASSEGQHSPLHF. The CDR3 DNA reads as TGTGCCAGCAGTGAGGGACAGCATTCACCCCTCCACTTT.

This clonotype showed up many times. The V call is TRBV30, the J call TRBJ2-5; D possibly corresponds to TRBD2 (6 bases). With 3 bases removed from V and 3 bases from J, the gap between germline ends came to 8 bases. The CDR3 spans 12 residues. Germline loops: CDR1 GTSNPN, CDR2 SVGIG (reference sequence). The CDR3 region is CAWRGLEETQYF. The DNA of the CDR3 is TGTGCCTGGAGGGGACTGGAAGAGACCCAGTACTTC. The full variable domain, its missing parts supplied by reference TRBV30 and TRBJ2-5, is SQTIHQWPATLVQPVGSPLSLECTVEGTSNPNLYWYRQAAGRGLQLLFYSVGIGQISSEVPQNLSASRPQDRQFILSSKKLLLSDSGFYLCAWRGLEETQYFGPGTRLLVL.

The chain carries TRBV5-1 and TRBJ1-2; D remains ambiguous. The V gene lost 4 bases and the J gene lost 4 bases, with 14 bases spanning the gap. This CDR3 region has 14 residues. Germline V gene sequence: CDR1 SGHRS, CDR2 YFSETQ. The CDR3 loop is CASSPDGGSYGYTF. CDR3 nucleotides: TGCGCCAGCAGCCCCGATGGAGGCTCCTATGGCTACACCTTC.

This clonotype was observed a few times. V is TRBV6-1 and J is TRBJ2-7; 9 bases align to TRBD1. Germline CDR1 reads MNHNS; CDR2 reads SASEGT. V lost 7 bases to trimming and J lost 5 bases; unmatched junction nucleotides: 9. The CDR3 is 14 residues long. CDR3: CASNPGTGTHEQYF. For the CDR3, the DNA is TGTGCCAGCAACCCCGGGACAGGGACCCACGAGCAGTACTTC.

This CDR3 reads CAISEGVEGKNEQFF. The CDR3 region has the DNA TGTGCCATCAGTGAGGGAGTAGAGGGGAAGAATGAGCAGTTCTTC. V and J are TRBV10-3 and TRBJ2-1; possibly TRBD1 or TRBD2 for D (5 bases each). The germline CDR1 and CDR2 sequences are ENHRY and SYGVKD. The CDR3 extends over 15 amino acids. V was shortened by 2 bases and J by 7 bases, with 15 bases between the two germline ends.

The chain carries TRBV12-3 or TRBV12-4 and TRBJ2-7; TRBD2 agrees at 8 bases. This CDR3 is 14 amino acids long. Trimming at V came to 5 bases and at J to 2 bases, leaving 5 bases not matched to a gene. The CDR3 region has the DNA TGTGCCAGCAGTACGACTAGCGCCCCCTACGAGCAGTACTTC. Translated, it gives CASSTTSAPYEQYF.

This clonotype has just a few counts. The CDR3 spells CSASGHGRDITDTQYF. In nucleotides, the CDR3 is TGCAGTGCTAGCGGCCACGGGCGAGATATCACAGATACGCAGTATTTT. The gene calls are TRBV20-1 and TRBJ2-3; no firm D call. The germline V gene encodes CDR1 DFQATT and CDR2 SNEGSKA (reference sequence). This CDR3 region has 16 residues. Trimming took off 3 bases at V and 2 bases at J, with 18 bases between the two ends.